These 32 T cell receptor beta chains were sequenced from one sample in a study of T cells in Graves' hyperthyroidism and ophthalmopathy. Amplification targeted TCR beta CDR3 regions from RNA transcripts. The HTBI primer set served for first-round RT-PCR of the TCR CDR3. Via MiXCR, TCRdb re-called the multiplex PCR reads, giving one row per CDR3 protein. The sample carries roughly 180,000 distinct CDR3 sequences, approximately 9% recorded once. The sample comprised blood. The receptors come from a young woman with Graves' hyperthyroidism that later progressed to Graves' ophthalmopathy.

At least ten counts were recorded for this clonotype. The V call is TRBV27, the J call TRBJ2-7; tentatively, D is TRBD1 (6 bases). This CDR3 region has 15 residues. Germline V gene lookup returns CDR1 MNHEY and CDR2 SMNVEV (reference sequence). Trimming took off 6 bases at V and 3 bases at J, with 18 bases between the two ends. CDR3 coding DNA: TGTGCCAGCAGGTGGGGCCCCAGGGGTATCTACGAGCAGTACTTC. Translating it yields CASRWGPRGIYEQYF.

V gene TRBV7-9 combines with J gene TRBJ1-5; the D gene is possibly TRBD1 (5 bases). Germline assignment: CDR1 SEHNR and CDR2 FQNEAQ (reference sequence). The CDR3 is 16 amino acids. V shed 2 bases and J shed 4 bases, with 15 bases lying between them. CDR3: CASSLYEGSRNQPQHF. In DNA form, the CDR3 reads TGTGCCAGCAGCTTATACGAGGGGTCCAGAAATCAGCCCCAGCATTTT.

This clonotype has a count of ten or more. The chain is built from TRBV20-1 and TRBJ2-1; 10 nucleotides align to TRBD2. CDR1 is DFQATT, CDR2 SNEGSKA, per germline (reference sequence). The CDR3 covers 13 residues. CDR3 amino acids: CSLAGKSYNEQFF. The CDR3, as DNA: TGCTCACTAGCGGGAAAATCCTACAATGAGCAGTTCTTC.

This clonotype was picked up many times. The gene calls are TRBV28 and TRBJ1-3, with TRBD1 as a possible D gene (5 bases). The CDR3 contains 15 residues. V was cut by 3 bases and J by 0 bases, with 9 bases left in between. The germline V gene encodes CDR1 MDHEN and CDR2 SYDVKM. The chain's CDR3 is CASSLSGGSGNTIYF. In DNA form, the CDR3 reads TGTGCCAGCAGTTTGTCTGGGGGCTCTGGAAACACCATATATTTT.

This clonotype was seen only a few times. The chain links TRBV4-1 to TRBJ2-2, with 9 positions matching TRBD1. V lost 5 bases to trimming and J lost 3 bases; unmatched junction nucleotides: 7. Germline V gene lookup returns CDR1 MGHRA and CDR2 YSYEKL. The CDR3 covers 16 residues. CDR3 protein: CASSEGQGGYTGELFF. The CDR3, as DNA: TGCGCCAGCAGCGAGGGACAGGGAGGATACACCGGGGAGCTGTTTTTT.

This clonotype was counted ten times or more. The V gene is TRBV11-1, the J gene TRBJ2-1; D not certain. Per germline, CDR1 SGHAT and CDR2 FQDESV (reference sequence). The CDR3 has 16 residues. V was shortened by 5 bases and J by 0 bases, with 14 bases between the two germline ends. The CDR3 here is CASSLYGLSSYNEQFF. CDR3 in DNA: TGTGCCAGCAGCCTCTATGGCCTGAGCTCCTACAATGAGCAGTTCTTC.

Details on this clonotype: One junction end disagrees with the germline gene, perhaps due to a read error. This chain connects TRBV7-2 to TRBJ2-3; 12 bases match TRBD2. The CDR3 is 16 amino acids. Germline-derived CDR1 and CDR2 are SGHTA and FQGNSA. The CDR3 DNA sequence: TGTGCCAGCAGCCTAGCGGGGGGGGGCGTCGCAGATACGCAGTATTTT. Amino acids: CASSLAGGGVADTQYF.

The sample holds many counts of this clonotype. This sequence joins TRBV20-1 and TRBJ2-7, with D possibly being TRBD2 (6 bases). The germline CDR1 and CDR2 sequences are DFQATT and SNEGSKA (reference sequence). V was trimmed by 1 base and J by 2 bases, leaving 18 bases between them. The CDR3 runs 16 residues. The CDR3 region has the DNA TGCAGTGCTAGAGCGTTTTCGGGAGCGGACGCCTACGAGCAGTACTTC. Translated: CSARAFSGADAYEQYF.

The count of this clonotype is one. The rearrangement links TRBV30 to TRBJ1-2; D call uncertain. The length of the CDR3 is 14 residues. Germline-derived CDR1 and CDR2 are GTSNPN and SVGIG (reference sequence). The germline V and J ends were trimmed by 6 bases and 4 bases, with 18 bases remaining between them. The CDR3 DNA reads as TGTGCCTGTCTCTATGGTAAAGAAACCTATGGCTACACCTTC. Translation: CACLYGKETYGYTF.

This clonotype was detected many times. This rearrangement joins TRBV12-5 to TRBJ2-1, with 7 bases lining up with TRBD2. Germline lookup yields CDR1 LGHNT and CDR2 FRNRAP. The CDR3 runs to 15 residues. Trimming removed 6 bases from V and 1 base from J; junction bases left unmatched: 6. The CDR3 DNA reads TGTGCTAGTGGACCCGGACTAGGGTCCTACAATGAGCAGTTCTTC. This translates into CASGPGLGSYNEQFF.

CDR3 region: CSASDLGGGYEQYF. Here the CDR3 DNA reads TGCAGTGCTAGCGACCTAGGTGGTGGCTACGAGCAGTACTTC. The chain has TRBV20-1 and TRBJ2-7; D gene ambiguous. The V end lost 3 bases, the J end lost 3 bases, and 15 bases lay between the germline ends. The CDR3 extends over 14 amino acids. Germline CDR1 is DFQATT and CDR2 is SNEGSKA (reference sequence).

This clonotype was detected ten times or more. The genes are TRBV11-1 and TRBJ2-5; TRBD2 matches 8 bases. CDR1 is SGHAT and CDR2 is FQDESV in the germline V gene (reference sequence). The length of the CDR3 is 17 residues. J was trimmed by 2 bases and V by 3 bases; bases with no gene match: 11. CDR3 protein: CASSFLRAGVKQETQYF. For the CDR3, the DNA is TGTGCCAGCAGCTTCCTAAGAGCGGGGGTGAAGCAAGAGACCCAGTACTTC.

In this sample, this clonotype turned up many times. The CDR3 sequence is CASSLALIGGAAGELFF. DNA of the CDR3: TGTGCCAGCAGCTTAGCGCTAATTGGGGGGGCCGCCGGGGAGCTGTTTTTT. V is TRBV7-6 and J is TRBJ2-2, with TRBD2 as a possible D gene (7 bases). Germline V gene lookup returns CDR1 SGHVS and CDR2 FNYEAQ. The CDR3 runs to 17 residues. V lost 0 bases and J lost 6, with 17 bases in between.

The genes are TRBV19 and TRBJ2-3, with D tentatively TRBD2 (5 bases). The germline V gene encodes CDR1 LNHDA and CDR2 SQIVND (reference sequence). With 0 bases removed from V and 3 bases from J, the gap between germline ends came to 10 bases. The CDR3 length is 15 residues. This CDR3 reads CASSIEAPGTDTQYF. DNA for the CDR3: TGTGCCAGTAGTATAGAGGCCCCGGGGACAGATACGCAGTATTTT.

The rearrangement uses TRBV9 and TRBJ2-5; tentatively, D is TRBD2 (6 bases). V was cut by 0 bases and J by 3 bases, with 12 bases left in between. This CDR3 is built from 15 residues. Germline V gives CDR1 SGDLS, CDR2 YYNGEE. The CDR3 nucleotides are TGTGCCAGCAGCGTAGGGGGAGGCAGGGAAGAGACCCAGTACTTC. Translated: CASSVGGGREETQYF.

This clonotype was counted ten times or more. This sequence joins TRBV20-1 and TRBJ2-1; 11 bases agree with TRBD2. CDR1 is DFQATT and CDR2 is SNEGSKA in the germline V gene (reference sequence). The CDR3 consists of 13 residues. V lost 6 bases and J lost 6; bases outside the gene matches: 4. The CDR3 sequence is CSALAGASNEQFF. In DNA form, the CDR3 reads TGCAGTGCACTAGCGGGGGCCTCCAATGAGCAGTTCTTC.

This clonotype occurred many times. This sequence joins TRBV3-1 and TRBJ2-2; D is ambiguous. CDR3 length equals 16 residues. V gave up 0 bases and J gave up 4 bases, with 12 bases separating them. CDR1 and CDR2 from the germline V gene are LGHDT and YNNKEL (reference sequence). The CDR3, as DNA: TGTGCCAGCAGCCAAGAGAGCTGGGGTGCCACCGGGGAGCTGTTTTTT. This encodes CASSQESWGATGELFF.

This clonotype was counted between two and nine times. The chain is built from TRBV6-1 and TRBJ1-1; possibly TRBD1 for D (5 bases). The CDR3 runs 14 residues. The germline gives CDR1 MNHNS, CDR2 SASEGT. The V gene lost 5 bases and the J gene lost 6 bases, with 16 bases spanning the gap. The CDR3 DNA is TGTGCCAGCAGTCATACCGCGGACAATCCTGAAGCTTTCTTT. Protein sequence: CASSHTADNPEAFF.

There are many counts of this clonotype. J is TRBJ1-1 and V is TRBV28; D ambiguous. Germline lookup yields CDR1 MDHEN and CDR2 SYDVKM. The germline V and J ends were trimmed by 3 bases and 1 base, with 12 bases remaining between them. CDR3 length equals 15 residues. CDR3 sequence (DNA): TGTGCCAGCAGTTTTGGGCACTTTACGAACACTGAAGCTTTCTTT. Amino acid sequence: CASSFGHFTNTEAFF.

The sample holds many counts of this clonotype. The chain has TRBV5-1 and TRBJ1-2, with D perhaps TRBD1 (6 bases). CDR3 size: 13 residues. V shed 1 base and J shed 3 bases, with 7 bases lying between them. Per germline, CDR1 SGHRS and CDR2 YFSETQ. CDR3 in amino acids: CASSLKGDYGYTF. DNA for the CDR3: TGCGCCAGCAGCTTGAAGGGGGACTATGGCTACACCTTC.

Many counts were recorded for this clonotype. Here the CDR3 reads CASSRGVENTEAFF. DNA of the CDR3: TGTGCCAGCAGTCGGGGGGTTGAGAACACTGAAGCTTTCTTT. The chain recombines TRBV6-1 with TRBJ1-1, with D tentatively TRBD1 (5 bases). The V and J ends lost 5 bases and 1 base respectively, with 11 bases between them. CDR1 is MNHNS and CDR2 is SASEGT in the germline V gene. The CDR3 sequence is 14 residues long.

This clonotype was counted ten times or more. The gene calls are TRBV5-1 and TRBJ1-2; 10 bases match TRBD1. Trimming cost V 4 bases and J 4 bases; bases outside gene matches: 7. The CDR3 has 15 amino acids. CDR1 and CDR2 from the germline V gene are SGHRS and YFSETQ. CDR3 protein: CASSIGQGVGYGYTF. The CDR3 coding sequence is TGCGCCAGCAGCATAGGACAGGGGGTTGGCTATGGCTACACCTTC.

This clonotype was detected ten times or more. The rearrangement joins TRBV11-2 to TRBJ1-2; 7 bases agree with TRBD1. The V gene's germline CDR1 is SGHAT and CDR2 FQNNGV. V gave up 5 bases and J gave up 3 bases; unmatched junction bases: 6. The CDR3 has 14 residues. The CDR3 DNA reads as TGTGCCAGCAGCCCGACAGGGTCCGACTATGGCTACACCTTC. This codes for CASSPTGSDYGYTF.

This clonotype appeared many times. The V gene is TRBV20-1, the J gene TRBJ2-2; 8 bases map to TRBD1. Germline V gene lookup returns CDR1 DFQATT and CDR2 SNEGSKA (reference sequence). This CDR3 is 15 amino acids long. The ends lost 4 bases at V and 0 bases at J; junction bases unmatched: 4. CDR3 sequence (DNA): TGCAGTGCTAACCGGGACAGGCCGAACACCGGGGAGCTGTTTTTT. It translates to CSANRDRPNTGELFF.

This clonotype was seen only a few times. This chain's CDR3 is CASSYFRTDGNSEAFF. CDR3 nucleotide sequence: TGTGCCAGCAGTTACTTCAGGACCGACGGTAACTCTGAAGCTTTCTTT. The rearrangement uses TRBV6-5 and TRBJ1-1; D remains unclear. This CDR3 has 16 amino acids. V shed 1 base and J shed 6 bases, with 18 bases lying between them. Germline lookup yields CDR1 MNHEY and CDR2 SVGAGI.

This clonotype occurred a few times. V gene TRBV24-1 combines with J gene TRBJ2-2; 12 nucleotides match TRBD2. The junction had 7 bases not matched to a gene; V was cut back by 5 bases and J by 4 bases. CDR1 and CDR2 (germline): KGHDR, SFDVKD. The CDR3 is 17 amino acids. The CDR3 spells CATSGASGRAGTGELFF. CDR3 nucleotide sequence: TGTGCCACCAGTGGAGCTAGCGGGAGGGCCGGCACCGGGGAGCTGTTTTTT.

The CDR3 protein is CASSVQGGASYEQYF. Written as DNA, the CDR3 is TGTGCCAGCAGCGTACAAGGGGGGGCCTCCTACGAGCAGTACTTC. This chain connects TRBV9 to TRBJ2-7; perhaps TRBD2 as D (7 bases). The CDR3 totals 15 residues. V lost 1 base to trimming and J lost 0 bases, with 11 bases between them. The V gene's germline CDR1 is SGDLS and CDR2 YYNGEE.

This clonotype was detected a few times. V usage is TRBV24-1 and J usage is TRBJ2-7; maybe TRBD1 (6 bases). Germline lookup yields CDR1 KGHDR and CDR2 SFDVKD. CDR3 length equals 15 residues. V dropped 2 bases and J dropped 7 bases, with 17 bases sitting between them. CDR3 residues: CATSDSTGPDGEQYF. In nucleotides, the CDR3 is TGTGCCACCAGTGATTCGACAGGACCAGACGGGGAGCAGTACTTC.

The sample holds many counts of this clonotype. CDR3 sequence (DNA): TGTGCCAGCAGCTTAGCTCAGGGGGGCAATCAGCCCCAGCATTTT. Translated, it gives CASSLAQGGNQPQHF. The rearrangement joins TRBV11-2 to TRBJ1-5; 7 bases are a match to TRBD1. Trimming at V came to 1 base and at J to 2 bases, leaving 2 bases not matched to a gene. Germline assignment: CDR1 SGHAT and CDR2 FQNNGV. The CDR3 runs 15 residues.

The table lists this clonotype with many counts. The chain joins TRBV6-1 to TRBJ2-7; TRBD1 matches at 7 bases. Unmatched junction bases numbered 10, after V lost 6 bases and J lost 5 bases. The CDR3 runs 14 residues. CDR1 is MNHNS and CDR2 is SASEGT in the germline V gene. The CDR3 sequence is CASRFFKGADEQYF. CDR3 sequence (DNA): TGTGCCAGCAGGTTCTTCAAGGGGGCAGACGAGCAGTACTTC.

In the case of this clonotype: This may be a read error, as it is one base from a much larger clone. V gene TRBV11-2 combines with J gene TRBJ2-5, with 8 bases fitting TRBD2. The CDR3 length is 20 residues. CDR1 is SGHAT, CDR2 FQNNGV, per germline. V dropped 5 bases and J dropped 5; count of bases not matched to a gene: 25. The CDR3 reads CASSPRALVSGRSLSETQYF. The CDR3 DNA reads TGTGCCAGCAGCCCCCGAGCGTTAGTCAGCGGGAGATCCCTTAGTGAGACCCAGTACTTC.

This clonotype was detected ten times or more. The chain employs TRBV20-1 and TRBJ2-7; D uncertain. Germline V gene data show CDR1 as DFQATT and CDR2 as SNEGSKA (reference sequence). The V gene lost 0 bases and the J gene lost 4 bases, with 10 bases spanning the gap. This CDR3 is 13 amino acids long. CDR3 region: CSARDHNGYEQYF. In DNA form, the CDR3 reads TGCAGTGCTAGAGATCACAACGGGTACGAGCAGTACTTC.